This T cell receptor beta chain was sequenced for a study of CD8 T cells in Susac syndrome. General study points: A relatively small number of individuals underwent TCR sequencing and HLA analysis.

Sequencing of TCR beta was performed on blood CD8+ and CD4+ T cells. About this clonotype: Antigen: not known.

Reverse transcription of roughly 0.45 to 1 ug RNA was performed with random hexamers. TCRdb re-called the immunoSEQ multiplex PCR reads through MiXCR, storing one row per CDR3 protein. The sample has about 140,000 distinct CDR3 sequences; approximately 95% are singletons. Sequenced sample: CD8+ T cells from PBMCs. The sequence was collected from a human donor with Susac syndrome.

CDR3: CASSLRTDRRGQFF. CDR3 nucleotides: TGTGCCAGCAGCCTAAGGACCGATAGAAGAGGGCAGTTCTTC. This rearrangement joins TRBV13 to TRBJ2-1; D uncertain. The V gene lost 5 bases and the J gene lost 12 bases, with 20 bases spanning the gap. This CDR3 region has 14 residues. Germline CDR1 is PRHDT and CDR2 is FYEKMQ (reference sequence). The variable domain in full, completed from reference TRBV13 and TRBJ2-1, reads AAGVIQSPRHLIKEKRETATLKCYPIPRHDTVYWYQQGPGQDPQFLISFYEKMQSDKGSIPDRFSAQQFSDYHSELNMSSLELGDSALYFCASSLRTDRRGQFFGPGTRLTVL.